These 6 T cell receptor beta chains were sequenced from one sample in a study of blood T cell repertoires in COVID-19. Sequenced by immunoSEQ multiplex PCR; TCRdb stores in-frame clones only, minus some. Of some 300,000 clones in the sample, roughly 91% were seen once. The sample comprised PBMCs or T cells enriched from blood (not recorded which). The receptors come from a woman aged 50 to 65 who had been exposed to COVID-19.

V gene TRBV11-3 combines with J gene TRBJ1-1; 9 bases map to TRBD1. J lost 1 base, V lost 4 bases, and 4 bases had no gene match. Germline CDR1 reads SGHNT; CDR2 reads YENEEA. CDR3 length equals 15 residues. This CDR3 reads CASSSRQGENTEAFF. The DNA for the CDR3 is TGTGCCAGCAGCTCCAGACAGGGGGAGAACACTGAAGCTTTCTTT.

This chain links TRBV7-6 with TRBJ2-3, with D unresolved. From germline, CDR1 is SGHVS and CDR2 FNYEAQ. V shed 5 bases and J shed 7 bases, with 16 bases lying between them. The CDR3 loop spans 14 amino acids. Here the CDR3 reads CASSEWREDYTQYF. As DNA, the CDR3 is TGTGCCAGCAGCGAGTGGAGAGAGGATTATACGCAGTATTTT.

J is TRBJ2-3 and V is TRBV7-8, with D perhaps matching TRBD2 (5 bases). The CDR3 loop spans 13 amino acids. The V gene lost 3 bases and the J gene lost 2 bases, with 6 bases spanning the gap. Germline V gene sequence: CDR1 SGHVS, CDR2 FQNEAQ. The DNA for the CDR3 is TGTGCCAGCAGCTTCGGGGACACAGATACGCAGTATTTT. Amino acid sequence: CASSFGDTDTQYF.

The CDR3 protein is CASSRTASGGGGEQFF. The CDR3 DNA reads as TGTGCCAGCAGCCGAACGGCGAGCGGGGGGGGCGGTGAGCAGTTCTTC. The chain recombines TRBV3-1 (or the pseudogene TRBV3-2) with TRBJ2-1; TRBD2 agrees at 10 bases. V gave up 4 bases and J gave up 9 bases; unmatched junction bases: 12. CDR3 length equals 16 residues. The germline gives CDR1 LGHDT, CDR2 YNNKEL (reference sequence).

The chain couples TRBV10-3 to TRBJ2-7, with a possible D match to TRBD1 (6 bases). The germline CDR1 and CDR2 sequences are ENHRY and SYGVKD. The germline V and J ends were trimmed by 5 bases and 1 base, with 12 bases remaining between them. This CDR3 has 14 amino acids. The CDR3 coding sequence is TGTGCCATCAGTACGAACAGGGAATCCTACGAGCAGTACTTC. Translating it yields CAISTNRESYEQYF.

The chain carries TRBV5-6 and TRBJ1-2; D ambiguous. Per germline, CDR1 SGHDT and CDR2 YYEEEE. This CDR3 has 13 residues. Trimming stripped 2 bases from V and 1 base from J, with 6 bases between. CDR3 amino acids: CASSLRVNYGYTF. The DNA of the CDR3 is TGTGCCAGCAGCTTAAGAGTTAACTATGGCTACACCTTC.